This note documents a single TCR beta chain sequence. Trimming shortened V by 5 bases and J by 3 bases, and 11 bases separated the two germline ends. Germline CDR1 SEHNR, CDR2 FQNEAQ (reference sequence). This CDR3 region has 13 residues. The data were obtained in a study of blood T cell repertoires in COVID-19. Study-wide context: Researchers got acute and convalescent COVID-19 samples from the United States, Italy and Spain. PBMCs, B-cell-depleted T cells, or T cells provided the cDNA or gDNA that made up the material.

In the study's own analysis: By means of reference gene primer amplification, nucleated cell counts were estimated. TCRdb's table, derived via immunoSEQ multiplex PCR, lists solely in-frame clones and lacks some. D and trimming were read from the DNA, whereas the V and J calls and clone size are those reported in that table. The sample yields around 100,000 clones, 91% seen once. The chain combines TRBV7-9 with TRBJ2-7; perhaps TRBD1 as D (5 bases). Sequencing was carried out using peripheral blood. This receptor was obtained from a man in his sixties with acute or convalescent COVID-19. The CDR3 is CASSITGYYEQYF. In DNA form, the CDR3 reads TGTGCCAGCAGCATAACAGGCTACTACGAGCAGTACTTC.